This T cell receptor beta chain was recorded in a study of shared clonotypes between healthy human individuals. The CDR3 is made up of 15 amino acids. V was pared by 0 bases and J by 3 bases, with 6 bases of the junction left unmatched. Germline assignment: CDR1 SQVTM and CDR2 ANQGSEA. A word on this clone: Its antigen remains unidentified.

Study results and caveats: Generation probabilities were higher for clonotypes shared across all four sorted-subset donors than for unshared ones. Apart from blood, nothing was sampled; tissue repertoires likely differ. Owing to a small donor count, the genetic and exposure-history diversity represented was limited. The study generally estimated greater richness for naive than memory subsets.

The naive CD8 population came from CD45RO-negative cells selected for CCR7, without terminally differentiated effector memory CD45RA+ cells. Clones were read by immunoSEQ multiplex PCR, and TCRdb kept only the in-frame ones, dropping some. The repertoire has fewer than 800,000 clones, roughly nine tenths of them found once; the top ten carry 20% to 25%. The gene calls are TRBV29-1 and TRBJ2-5, with TRBD1 matching 8 bases. The clonotype originates from a young man in good health. The sequenced material came from naive CD8+ T cells sorted from blood. Here the CDR3 DNA reads TGCAGCGTTGAAGACCCGGACAGGGAGGAAGAGACCCAGTACTTC. Residues: CSVEDPDREEETQYF.